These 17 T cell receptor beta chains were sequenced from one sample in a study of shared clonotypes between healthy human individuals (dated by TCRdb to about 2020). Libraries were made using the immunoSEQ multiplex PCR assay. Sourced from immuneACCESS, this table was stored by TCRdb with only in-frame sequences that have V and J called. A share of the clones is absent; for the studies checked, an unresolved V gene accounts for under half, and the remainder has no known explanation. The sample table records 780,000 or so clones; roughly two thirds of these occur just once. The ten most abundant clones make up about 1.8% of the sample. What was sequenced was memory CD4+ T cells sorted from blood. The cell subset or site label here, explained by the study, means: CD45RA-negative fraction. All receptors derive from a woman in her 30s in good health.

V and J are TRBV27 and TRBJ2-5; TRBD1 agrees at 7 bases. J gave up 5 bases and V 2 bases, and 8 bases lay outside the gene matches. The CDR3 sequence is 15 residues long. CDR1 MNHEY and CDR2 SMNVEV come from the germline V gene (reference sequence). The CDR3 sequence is CASSLARQGGETQYF. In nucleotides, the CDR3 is TGTGCCAGCAGTTTAGCGCGACAGGGCGGGGAGACCCAGTACTTC.

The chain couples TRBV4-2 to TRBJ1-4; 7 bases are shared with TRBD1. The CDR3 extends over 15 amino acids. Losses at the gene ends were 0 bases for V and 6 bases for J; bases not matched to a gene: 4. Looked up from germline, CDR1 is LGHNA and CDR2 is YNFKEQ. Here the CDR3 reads CASSQDGTGDEKLFF. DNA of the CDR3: TGTGCCAGCAGCCAAGATGGAACAGGGGATGAAAAACTGTTTTTT.

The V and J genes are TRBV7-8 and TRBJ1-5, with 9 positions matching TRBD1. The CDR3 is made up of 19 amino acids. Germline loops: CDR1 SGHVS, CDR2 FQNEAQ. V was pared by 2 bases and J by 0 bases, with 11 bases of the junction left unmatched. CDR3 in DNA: TGTGCCAGCAGCTTAAGGGAGGGGACAGGGCGACATAGCAATCAGCCCCAGCATTTT. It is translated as CASSLREGTGRHSNQPQHF.

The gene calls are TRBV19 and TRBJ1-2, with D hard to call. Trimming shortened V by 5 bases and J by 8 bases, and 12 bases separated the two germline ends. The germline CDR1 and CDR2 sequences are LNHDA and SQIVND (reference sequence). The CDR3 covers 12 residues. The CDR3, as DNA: TGTGCCAGTAGTGAGGGATTATGGGGCTACACCTTC. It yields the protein CASSEGLWGYTF.

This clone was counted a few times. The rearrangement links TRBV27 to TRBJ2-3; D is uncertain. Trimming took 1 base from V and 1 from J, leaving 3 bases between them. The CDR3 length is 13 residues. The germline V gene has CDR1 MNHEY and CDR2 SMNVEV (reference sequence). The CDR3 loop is CASSLWGTDTQYF. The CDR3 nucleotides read TGTGCCAGCAGTTTATGGGGCACAGATACGCAGTATTTT.

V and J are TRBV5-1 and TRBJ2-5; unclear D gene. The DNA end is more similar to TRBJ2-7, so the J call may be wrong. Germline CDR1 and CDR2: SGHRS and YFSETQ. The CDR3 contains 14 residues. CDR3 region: CASSFTGPNYEQYF. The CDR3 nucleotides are TGCGCCAGCAGTTTCACCGGGCCCAACTACGAGCAGTACTTC.

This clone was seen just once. The CDR3 here is CSVEQGLGQFF. In DNA, the CDR3 is TGCAGCGTTGAACAAGGACTAGGGCAGTTCTTC. This chain connects TRBV29-1 to TRBJ2-1, with 7 nucleotides matching TRBD2. CDR3 size: 11 residues. Trimming at V came to 2 bases and at J to 12 bases, leaving 4 bases not matched to a gene. The germline gives CDR1 SQVTM, CDR2 ANQGSEA.

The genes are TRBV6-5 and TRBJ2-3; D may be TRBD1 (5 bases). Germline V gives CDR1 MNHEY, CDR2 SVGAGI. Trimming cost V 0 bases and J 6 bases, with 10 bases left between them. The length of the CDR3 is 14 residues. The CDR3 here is CASSYSTDSDTQYF. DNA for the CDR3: TGTGCCAGCAGTTACTCGACAGACAGTGATACGCAGTATTTT.

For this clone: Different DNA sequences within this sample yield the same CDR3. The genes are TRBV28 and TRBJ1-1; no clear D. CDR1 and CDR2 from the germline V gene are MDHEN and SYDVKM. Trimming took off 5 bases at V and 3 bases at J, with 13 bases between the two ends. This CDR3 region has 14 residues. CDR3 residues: CASSPPTRDTEAFF. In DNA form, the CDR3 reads TGTGCCAGCAGTCCACCGACGAGGGACACTGAAGCTTTCTTT.

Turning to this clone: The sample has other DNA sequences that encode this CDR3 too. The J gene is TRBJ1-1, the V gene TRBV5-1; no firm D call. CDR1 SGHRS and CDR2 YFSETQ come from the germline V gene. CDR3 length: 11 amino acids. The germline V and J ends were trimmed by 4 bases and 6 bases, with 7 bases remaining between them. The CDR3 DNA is TGCGCCAGCAGCGGTGATTCTGAAGCTTTCTTT. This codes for CASSGDSEAFF.

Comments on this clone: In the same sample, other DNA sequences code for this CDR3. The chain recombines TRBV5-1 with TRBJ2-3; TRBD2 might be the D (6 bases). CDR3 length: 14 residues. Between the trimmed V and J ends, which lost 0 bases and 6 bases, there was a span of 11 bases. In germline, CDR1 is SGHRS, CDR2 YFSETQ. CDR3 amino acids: CASSLGTGGDTQYF. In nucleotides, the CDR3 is TGCGCCAGCAGCTTGGGGACTGGGGGGGATACGCAGTATTTT.

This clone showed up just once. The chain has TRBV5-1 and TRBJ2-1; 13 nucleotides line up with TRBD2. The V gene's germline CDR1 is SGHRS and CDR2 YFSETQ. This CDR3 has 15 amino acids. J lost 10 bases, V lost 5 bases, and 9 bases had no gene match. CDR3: CASRLGTSGRGEQFF. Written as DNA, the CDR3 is TGCGCCAGCAGACTTGGAACTAGCGGGAGGGGAGAGCAGTTCTTC.

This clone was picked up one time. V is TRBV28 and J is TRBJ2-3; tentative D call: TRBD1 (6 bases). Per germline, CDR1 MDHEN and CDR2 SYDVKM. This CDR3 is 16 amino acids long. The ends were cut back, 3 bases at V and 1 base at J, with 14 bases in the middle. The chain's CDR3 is CASSFPIGGGTDTQYF. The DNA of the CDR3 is TGTGCCAGCAGTTTCCCGATAGGGGGAGGCACAGATACGCAGTATTTT.

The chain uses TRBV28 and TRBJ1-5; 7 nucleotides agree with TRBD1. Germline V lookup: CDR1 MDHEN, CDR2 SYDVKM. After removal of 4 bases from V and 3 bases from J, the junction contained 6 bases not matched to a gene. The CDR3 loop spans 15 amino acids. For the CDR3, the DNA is TGTGCCAGCAGTTCCCACAGGGGATTCAATCAGCCCCAGCATTTT. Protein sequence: CASSSHRGFNQPQHF. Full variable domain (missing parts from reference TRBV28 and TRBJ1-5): DVKVTQSSRYLVKRTGEKVFLECVQDMDHENMFWYRQDPGLGLRLIYFSYDVKMKEKGDIPEGYSVSREKKERFSLILESASTNQTSMYLCASSSHRGFNQPQHFGDGTRLSIL.

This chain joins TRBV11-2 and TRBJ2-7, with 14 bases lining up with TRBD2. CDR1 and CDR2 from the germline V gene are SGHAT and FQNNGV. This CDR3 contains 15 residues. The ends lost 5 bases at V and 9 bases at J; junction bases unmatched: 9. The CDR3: CASSTGTSGSAVQYF. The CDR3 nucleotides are TGTGCCAGCAGCACCGGGACTAGCGGGAGTGCTGTGCAGTACTTC.

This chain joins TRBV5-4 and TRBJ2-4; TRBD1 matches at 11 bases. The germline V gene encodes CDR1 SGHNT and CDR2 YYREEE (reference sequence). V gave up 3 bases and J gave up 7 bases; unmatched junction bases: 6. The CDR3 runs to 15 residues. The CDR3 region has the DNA TGTGCCAGCAGCTCGATGGGACAGGGGGTGAACATTCAGTACTTC. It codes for CASSSMGQGVNIQYF.

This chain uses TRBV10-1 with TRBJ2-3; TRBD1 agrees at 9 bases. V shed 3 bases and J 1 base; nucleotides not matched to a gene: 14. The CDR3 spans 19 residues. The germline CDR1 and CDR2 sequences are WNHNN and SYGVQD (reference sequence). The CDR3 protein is CASSDWDRDFPARTDTQYF. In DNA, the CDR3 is TGCGCCAGCAGTGATTGGGACAGGGACTTCCCCGCTCGCACAGATACGCAGTATTTT.